The present TCR beta chain was sequenced within a study of T cells after yellow fever vaccination. This clonotype was counted a few times. The CDR3 totals 12 residues. The germline V and J ends were trimmed by 3 bases and 0 bases, with 6 bases remaining between them. Germline CDR1 reads DFQATT; CDR2 reads SNEGSKA (reference sequence). TCRdb used MiXCR to reprocess the 5' RACE reads, holding one entry per CDR3 protein. The sample holds almost 600,000 distinct CDR3 sequences, 13% seen once. The material was PBMCs, obtained on the day of the yellow fever booster vaccination. The clonotype originates from a man between 25 and 39 years old who received the YFV17D yellow fever vaccine. The chain recombines TRBV20-1 with TRBJ2-7; D is tentatively TRBD1 or TRBD2 (5 bases each). CDR3 amino acids: CSARGTSYEQYF. For the CDR3, the DNA is TGCAGTGCTAGGGGGACCTCCTACGAGCAGTACTTC.